This record covers a single TCR beta chain. The sample is drawn from a study of control samples from healthy donors and cancer patients. The V end lost 7 bases, the J end lost 7 bases, and 23 bases lay between the germline ends. Germline CDR1 and CDR2: SNHLY and FYNNEI. The CDR3 is 15 residues long. Profiled with immunoSEQ multiplex PCR; TCRdb holds only in-frame clones, not every one. The sample consists of tens of thousands of clones, about 88% of them appearing once. The V call is TRBV2, the J call TRBJ2-7, with D possibly TRBD2 on 6 matching bases. The TCR comes from a man over 45 in good health. Sample: blood. This CDR3 reads CASKPGVADPREQYF. The CDR3 DNA is TGTGCCAGCAAACCTGGGGTAGCGGACCCTAGGGAGCAGTACTTC.